Shown below are 9 T cell receptor beta chains from a single sample sequenced in a study of T cell changes during pregnancy in multiple sclerosis. The protocol was immunoSEQ multiplex PCR, while the TCRdb copy is restricted to in-frame clones and leaves out a portion. The table has around 61,000 clones, 85% to 90% seen once. The sample comprised peripheral blood from another person, used as feeder cells. These receptors came from a human donor whose cells served as feeder cells for cultures in a pregnancy study.

This sequence joins TRBV7-2 and TRBJ2-7; TRBD2 aligns across 9 bases. Trimming at V came to 4 bases and at J to 2 bases, leaving 3 bases not matched to a gene. CDR3 length: 14 residues. In germline, CDR1 is SGHTA, CDR2 FQGNSA. This CDR3 is CASSSSSGTYEQYF. As DNA, the CDR3 is TGTGCCAGCAGCTCTTCTAGCGGGACCTACGAGCAGTACTTC.

This chain links TRBV14 with TRBJ1-1; D unresolved. V was clipped by 3 bases and J by 1 base, with 18 bases between them. Germline V gene lookup returns CDR1 SGHDN and CDR2 FVKESK. There are 17 residues in the CDR3. The CDR3 nucleotides read TGTGCCAGCAGCCATAAAGCCCCCCGGAGTTCGAACACTGAAGCTTTCTTT. This codes for CASSHKAPRSSNTEAFF. The full variable domain, its missing parts supplied by reference TRBV14 and TRBJ1-1, is EAGVTQFPSHSVIEKGQTVTLRCDPISGHDNLYWYRRVMGKEIKFLLHFVKESKQDESGMPNNRFLAERTGGTYSTLKVQPAELEDSGVYFCASSHKAPRSSNTEAFFGQGTRLTVV.

This chain joins TRBV7-3 and TRBJ2-1; D is perhaps TRBD1 (6 bases). Deletions cut 2 bases from V and 5 bases from J, with 13 bases between. The CDR3 consists of 15 residues. Per germline, CDR1 SGHTA and CDR2 FQGTGA. The CDR3 region is CASSLEGGDNNEQFF. CDR3 sequence (DNA): TGTGCCAGCAGCTTAGAAGGGGGAGATAACAATGAGCAGTTCTTC.

The chain combines TRBV5-1 with TRBJ2-1; tentatively, D is TRBD1 or TRBD2 (5 bases each). Per germline, CDR1 SGHRS and CDR2 YFSETQ. Trimming cost V 0 bases and J 4 bases, with 26 bases left between them. The CDR3 length is 20 residues. The CDR3 region has the DNA TGCGCCAGCAGCTTGGCCCTGTCTGTGGGGGTAGGGAGTCCTTACAATGAGCAGTTCTTC. Its protein is CASSLALSVGVGSPYNEQFF.

The gene calls are TRBV7-2 and TRBJ1-3; D remains unclear. From germline, CDR1 is SGHTA and CDR2 FQGNSA. The CDR3 extends over 16 amino acids. V was shortened by 3 bases and J by 0 bases, with 12 bases between the two germline ends. This CDR3 reads CASSFDAALSGNTIYF. The CDR3 DNA follows: TGTGCCAGCAGCTTCGATGCAGCACTCTCTGGAAACACCATATATTTT.

This clone was counted a single time. This rearrangement joins TRBV15 to TRBJ2-1; D is undetermined. Germline V CDR1 and CDR2: LNHNV, YYDKDF (reference sequence). Trimming cost V 4 bases and J 8 bases, with 15 bases left between them. The CDR3 is 14 residues long. CDR3 sequence (DNA): TGTGCCACCAGCACCGGGTCTAGAGGATATGAGCAGTTCTTC. It translates to CATSTGSRGYEQFF.

The V call is TRBV11-3, the J call TRBJ2-1; 7 bases match TRBD2. The CDR3 runs to 15 residues. The V gene end was trimmed by 4 bases and the J gene end by 9 bases; junction bases not matched to a gene: 12. The germline CDR1 and CDR2 sequences are SGHNT and YENEEA. The CDR3 is CASSWERAGLSEQFF. CDR3 coding DNA: TGTGCCAGCAGCTGGGAGCGAGCGGGATTAAGTGAGCAGTTCTTC.

V gene TRBV4-1 combines with J gene TRBJ1-1, with 8 bases that match TRBD1. The CDR3 has 15 amino acids. V was clipped by 2 bases and J by 5 bases; unmatched bases: 7. The germline gives CDR1 MGHRA, CDR2 YSYEKL. The CDR3 is CASSQLHRGGTEAFF. The CDR3 coding sequence is TGCGCCAGCAGCCAATTACACAGGGGGGGAACTGAAGCTTTCTTT.

The chain recombines TRBV19 with TRBJ2-1, with D perhaps TRBD2 (7 bases). V was shortened by 1 base and J by 0 bases, with 10 bases between the two germline ends. The CDR3 is made up of 16 amino acids. CDR1 and CDR2 (germline): LNHDA, SQIVND (reference sequence). This CDR3 is CASSIGRGGSYNEQFF. The DNA for the CDR3 is TGTGCCAGTAGTATAGGGAGGGGGGGCTCCTACAATGAGCAGTTCTTC.